These 24 T cell receptor beta chains originate from one sample sequenced in a study of blood T cell repertoires in COVID-19. Using immunoSEQ multiplex PCR, the repertoire was profiled, and TCRdb retains in-frame clones only, with some absent. The table shows 93,000 or so clones, with 75% to 90% occurring only once. Sequencing used peripheral blood. Every receptor here comes from a human donor in a cohort sampled during active or convalescent COVID-19.

The chain uses TRBV27 and TRBJ1-2; 7 bases map to TRBD1. Per germline, CDR1 MNHEY and CDR2 SMNVEV (reference sequence). V gave up 0 bases and J gave up 4 bases; unmatched junction bases: 5. The CDR3 sequence is 15 residues long. The CDR3 sequence is CASSLSSGQVYGYTF. As DNA, the CDR3 is TGTGCCAGCAGTTTATCGAGTGGACAGGTCTATGGCTACACCTTC.

The rearrangement joins TRBV18 to TRBJ1-4; D is undetermined. The CDR3 is 14 residues long. Germline values: CDR1 KGHSH, CDR2 LQKENI. Trimming took off 3 bases at V and 7 bases at J, with 12 bases between the two ends. Here the CDR3 DNA reads TGTGCCAGCTCACCGGCCAAGGCGGGTGAAAAACTGTTTTTT. This sequence encodes CASSPAKAGEKLFF.

This clone was picked up a small number of times. The chain has TRBV11-2 and TRBJ1-5, with 12 bases that match TRBD1. CDR1 is SGHAT and CDR2 is FQNNGV in the germline V gene. Unmatched junction bases numbered 6, after V lost 5 bases and J lost 1 base. The CDR3 length is 17 residues. As DNA, the CDR3 is TGTGCCAGCAGCCCGGGACAGGGGGCTTCAAGCAATCAGCCCCAGCATTTT. It encodes CASSPGQGASSNQPQHF. Full variable domain (outside the CDR3, taken from reference TRBV11-2 and TRBJ1-5): EAGVAQSPRYKIIEKRQSVAFWCNPISGHATLYWYQQILGQGPKLLIQFQNNGVVDDSQLPKDRFSAERLKGVDSTLKIQPAKLEDSAVYLCASSPGQGASSNQPQHFGDGTRLSIL.

The rearrangement joins TRBV4-3 to TRBJ2-5; TRBD2 matches 12 bases. Looked up from germline, CDR1 is LGHNA and CDR2 is YSLEER. This CDR3 contains 16 residues. V lost 0 bases, J lost 1 base, and 0 bases stayed unmatched. This chain's CDR3 is CASSQELAGGQETQYF. The CDR3 DNA reads as TGCGCCAGCAGCCAAGAACTAGCGGGGGGCCAAGAGACCCAGTACTTC.

This clone was seen only once. The CDR3 spells CATSREWAGKSNQPQHF. The CDR3 DNA follows: TGTGCCACCAGCAGAGAGTGGGCAGGAAAGAGCAATCAGCCCCAGCATTTT. This sequence joins TRBV15 and TRBJ1-5, with D hard to call. V lost 0 bases, J lost 1 base, and 13 bases lay in between. The CDR3 is 17 amino acids. The germline gives CDR1 LNHNV, CDR2 YYDKDF (reference sequence).

The genes are TRBV28 and TRBJ2-1; TRBD1 agrees at 11 bases. The length of the CDR3 is 15 residues. The V gene's germline CDR1 is MDHEN and CDR2 SYDVKM. V shed 1 base, J shed 9 bases, and the junction held 5 bases outside the gene matches. The CDR3 is CASSLSGTGGGEQFF. CDR3 coding DNA: TGTGCCAGCAGTTTATCCGGGACAGGGGGTGGTGAGCAGTTCTTC.

J is TRBJ2-5 and V is TRBV7-3; no clear D. The V gene lost 3 bases and the J gene lost 3 bases, with 8 bases spanning the gap. CDR1 and CDR2 from the germline V gene are SGHTA and FQGTGA. This CDR3 has 13 amino acids. The CDR3 is CASSFLAEETQYF. Here the CDR3 DNA reads TGTGCCAGCAGCTTTTTGGCAGAAGAGACCCAGTACTTC.

The V and J genes are TRBV2 and TRBJ2-2; 7 nucleotides line up with TRBD1. Germline CDR1 and CDR2: SNHLY and FYNNEI. Trimming cost V 7 bases and J 1 base; bases outside gene matches: 3. The CDR3 is 14 amino acids. The CDR3 DNA sequence: TGTGCCAGCAAAAGACAGGGGAACACCGGGGAGCTGTTTTTT. It yields the protein CASKRQGNTGELFF.

This clone has more than one count but fewer than ten. The V and J genes are TRBV5-1 and TRBJ1-6; 7 nucleotides line up with TRBD1. Germline V gene lookup returns CDR1 SGHRS and CDR2 YFSETQ. V gave up 4 bases and J gave up 7 bases; unmatched junction bases: 14. This CDR3 comprises 17 residues. Written as DNA, the CDR3 is TGCGCCAGCAGCCCCCGTGGATCAGGGACAGCAAATTCACCCCTCCACTTT. Residues: CASSPRGSGTANSPLHF. Full variable domain (remainder filled in from reference TRBV5-1 and TRBJ1-6): KAGVTQTPRYLIKTRGQQVTLSCSPISGHRSVSWYQQTPGQGLQFLFEYFSETQRNKGNFPGRFSGRQFSNSRSEMNVSTLELGDSALYLCASSPRGSGTANSPLHFGNGTRLTVT.

This chain uses TRBV11-2 with TRBJ2-5; 8 nucleotides agree with TRBD2. The CDR3 totals 16 residues. Germline values: CDR1 SGHAT, CDR2 FQNNGV. V was clipped by 1 base and J by 5 bases; unmatched bases: 9. The CDR3 is CASSLGSGGRSETQYF. For the CDR3, the DNA is TGTGCCAGCAGCTTAGGAAGCGGGGGACGCTCCGAGACCCAGTACTTC.

The DNA of the CDR3 is TGCGCCAGCAGCGCGGCTGTTGGCAATGAGCAGTTCTTC. Amino acids: CASSAAVGNEQFF. The rearrangement links TRBV5-1 to TRBJ2-1; D unclear. The CDR3 length is 13 residues. Germline CDR1 SGHRS, CDR2 YFSETQ. Deletions cut 4 bases from V and 6 bases from J, with 11 bases between.

The chain combines TRBV11-3 with TRBJ1-6; no firm D call. CDR1 and CDR2 from the germline V gene are SGHNT and YENEEA. This CDR3 region has 13 residues. V lost 0 bases to trimming and J lost 14 bases, with 11 bases between them. The CDR3 protein is CASSLDPFRALHF. DNA for the CDR3: TGTGCCAGCAGCTTAGACCCCTTCCGGGCCCTCCACTTT.

This clone was picked up one time. The chain has TRBV15 and TRBJ1-3; unclear D gene. CDR1 and CDR2 from the germline V gene are LNHNV and YYDKDF (reference sequence). The CDR3 is 15 amino acids. Deletions cut 4 bases from V and 0 bases from J, with 10 bases between. The CDR3 here is CATSIDKYSGNTIYF. CDR3 bases: TGTGCCACCAGCATTGACAAGTACTCTGGAAACACCATATATTTT. The variable domain in full, with the rest retrieved from reference TRBV15 and TRBJ1-3, is DAMVIQNPRYQVTQFGKPVTLSCSQTLNHNVMYWYQQKSSQAPKLLFHYYDKDFNNEADTPDNFQSRRPNTSFCFLDIRSPGLGDTAMYLCATSIDKYSGNTIYFGEGSWLTVV.

The count of this clone is one. The rearrangement uses TRBV6-2 or TRBV6-3 and TRBJ2-5; 10 nucleotides line up with TRBD2. V dropped 2 bases and J dropped 7; count of bases not matched to a gene: 7. CDR1 MNHEY and CDR2 SVGEGT come from the germline V gene. The CDR3 extends over 15 amino acids. CDR3 in amino acids: CASSYLTSGVRTQYF. For the CDR3, the DNA is TGTGCCAGCAGTTACCTAACTAGCGGGGTTCGGACCCAGTACTTC.

The chain recombines TRBV11-2 with TRBJ2-1, with unresolved D. CDR3 length: 14 amino acids. The germline gives CDR1 SGHAT, CDR2 FQNNGV. The ends were cut back, 3 bases at V and 6 bases at J, with 12 bases in the middle. CDR3 in DNA: TGTGCCAGCAGCTTCTCAAGGCCGGGCAATGAGCAGTTCTTC. Translating it yields CASSFSRPGNEQFF.

The chain links TRBV7-2 to TRBJ1-5; D not certain. Trimming removed 5 bases from V and 0 bases from J, with 11 bases in between. The CDR3 is made up of 15 amino acids. Germline V gene sequence: CDR1 SGHTA, CDR2 FQGNSA. The CDR3 DNA follows: TGTGCCAGCAGCCGGCAGCGTTATAGCAATCAGCCCCAGCATTTT. This translates into CASSRQRYSNQPQHF.

This chain uses TRBV9 with TRBJ1-1; TRBD1 might be the D (6 bases). Germline V lookup: CDR1 SGDLS, CDR2 YYNGEE. The V gene lost 4 bases and the J gene lost 1 base, with 11 bases spanning the gap. The CDR3 covers 14 residues. The CDR3 DNA follows: TGTGCCAGCAGCCGGACAGCCGAGAACACTGAAGCTTTCTTT. Translated, it gives CASSRTAENTEAFF.

The chain couples TRBV2 to TRBJ2-3; a possible D gene is TRBD2 (5 bases). Looked up from germline, CDR1 is SNHLY and CDR2 is FYNNEI. The germline V and J ends were trimmed by 2 bases and 0 bases, with 15 bases remaining between them. There are 17 residues in the CDR3. The CDR3 nucleotides read TGTGCCAGCAGTGAACGCCCGTGGACTGCTAGCACAGATACGCAGTATTTT. Translation gives CASSERPWTASTDTQYF.

The chain recombines TRBV12-5 with TRBJ1-5; a possible D gene is TRBD1 (6 bases). The ends were cut back, 5 bases at V and 0 bases at J, with 14 bases in the middle. This CDR3 has 16 amino acids. Germline CDR1 LGHNT, CDR2 FRNRAP. This chain's CDR3 is CASGRGYTDSNQPQHF. CDR3 DNA sequence: TGTGCTAGTGGTAGGGGGTATACAGATAGCAATCAGCCCCAGCATTTT. Based on the CDR3 plus reference TRBV12-5 and TRBJ1-5, the full variable domain is DARVTQTPRHKVTEMGQEVTMRCQPILGHNTVFWYRQTMMQGLELLAYFRNRAPLDDSGMPKDRFSAEMPDATLATLKIQPSEPRDSAVYFCASGRGYTDSNQPQHFGDGTRLSIL.

The chain links TRBV4-1 to TRBJ1-2, with D tentatively TRBD1 (5 bases). The CDR3 totals 15 residues. The germline V gene has CDR1 MGHRA and CDR2 YSYEKL. Trimming took off 1 base at V and 0 bases at J, with 9 bases between the two ends. The chain's CDR3 is CASSQAGETNYGYTF. In DNA form, the CDR3 reads TGCGCCAGCAGCCAAGCGGGGGAGACTAACTATGGCTACACCTTC.

The chain combines TRBV7-9 with TRBJ2-3; the D is unclear. Germline assignment: CDR1 SEHNR and CDR2 FQNEAQ (reference sequence). CDR3 size: 16 residues. V lost 1 base, J lost 0 bases, and 11 bases lay in between. The CDR3 spells CASSLGRVTSTDTQYF. The CDR3 DNA reads TGTGCCAGCAGCTTAGGTCGGGTTACTAGCACAGATACGCAGTATTTT. Full variable domain (rest looked up from reference TRBV7-9 and TRBJ2-3): DTGVSQNPRHKITKRGQNVTFRCDPISEHNRLYWYRQTLGQGPEFLTYFQNEAQLEKSRLLSDRFSAERPKGSFSTLEIQRTEQGDSAMYLCASSLGRVTSTDTQYFGPGTRLTVL.

The chain carries TRBV27 and TRBJ2-5; perhaps TRBD1 as D (6 bases). Germline V gene lookup returns CDR1 MNHEY and CDR2 SMNVEV (reference sequence). The ends were cut back, 2 bases at V and 5 bases at J, with 12 bases in the middle. This CDR3 has 14 residues. The DNA for the CDR3 is TGTGCCAGCAGTTTAAGGCAGGGGTGGGAGACCCAGTACTTC. Protein: CASSLRQGWETQYF.

The chain uses TRBV19 and TRBJ1-5; D possibly corresponds to TRBD1 (5 bases). Germline V gene data show CDR1 as LNHDA and CDR2 as SQIVND (reference sequence). The CDR3 has 13 residues. DNA of the CDR3: TGTGCTTCAAAGAGGGGTAGCGGACAGCCCCAGCATTTT. Encoded protein: CASKRGSGQPQHF.

This rearrangement joins TRBV7-8 to TRBJ1-3; D uncertain. The CDR3 consists of 16 residues. The V end was cut by 2 bases, the J end by 0 bases, with 11 bases between. The germline V gene has CDR1 SGHVS and CDR2 FQNEAQ. The CDR3 nucleotides read TGTGCCAGCAGCTTATACGGGTTGAGCTCTGGAAACACCATATATTTT. It is translated as CASSLYGLSSGNTIYF.